The clone carrying this TCR beta chain was observed a handful of times. The antigen is not known. These data are taken from a study of T-cell memory formation after mild COVID-19. Across the study: There were largely donor-specific TCR clusters. Study results and caveats: Contracting clones from day 15 to 85 showed balanced CD4/CD8; later expanders favored CD4+. The authors left the SARS-CoV-2 specificity of second-wave clones peaking on day 37 unconfirmed.

TCRdb used MiXCR to reprocess the 5' RACE reads, holding one entry per CDR3 protein. The table includes 250,000 to 400,000 distinct CDR3 sequences, 13% to 15% detected once. The CDR3 loop spans 12 amino acids. Looked up from germline, CDR1 is DFQATT and CDR2 is SNEGSKA (reference sequence). Between the trimmed V and J ends, which lost 5 bases and 7 bases, there was a span of 14 bases. The clonotype was recovered from a man aged 18 to 30 who had mild COVID-19 (a few samples of this study predate the infection). Cell type and time point are not known. The chain combines TRBV20-1 with TRBJ1-2; D is possibly TRBD1 (5 bases). The sample taken for sequencing was PBMCs or a T cell subset sorted from them (not recorded which). CDR3 protein: CSAPLAGLGYTF. CDR3 nucleotides: TGCAGTGCTCCTCTTGCGGGGCTTGGCTACACCTTC.